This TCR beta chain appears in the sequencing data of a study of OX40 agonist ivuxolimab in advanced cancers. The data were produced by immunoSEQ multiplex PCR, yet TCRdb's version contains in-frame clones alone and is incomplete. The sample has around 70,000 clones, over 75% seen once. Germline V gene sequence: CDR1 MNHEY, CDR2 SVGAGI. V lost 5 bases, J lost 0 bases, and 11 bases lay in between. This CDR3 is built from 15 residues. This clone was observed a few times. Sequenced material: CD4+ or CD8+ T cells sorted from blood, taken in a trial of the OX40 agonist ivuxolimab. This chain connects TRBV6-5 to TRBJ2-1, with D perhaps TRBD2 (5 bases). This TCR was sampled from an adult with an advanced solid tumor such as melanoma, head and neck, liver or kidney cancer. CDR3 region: CASSPVGSSYNEQFF. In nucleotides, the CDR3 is TGTGCCAGCAGTCCTGTGGGGAGCTCCTACAATGAGCAGTTCTTC.